Each of the 2 T cell receptor beta chains below was sequenced from the same sample in a study of CD8+CD57+ T cells in acquired aplastic anemia. Genomic DNA was employed as the template in profiling TCR beta VDJ and CDR3. TCRdb re-called the reads with MiXCR, one entry per CDR3 protein. Of some 47,000 distinct CDR3 sequences listed, about three quarters were seen once; the top ten hold approximately 31%. The sequencing input was sorted CD4+, CD8+, or CD8+CD57+ T cells (not recorded which) from PBMCs. The receptors were sampled from a human donor in good health, serving as a control.

The chain employs TRBV7-6 and TRBJ2-3; 14 bases are shared with TRBD2. There are 16 residues in the CDR3. Germline V gives CDR1 SGHVS, CDR2 FNYEAQ. V gave up 5 bases and J gave up 5 bases; unmatched junction bases: 6. The CDR3 sequence: CASSVTSGGAGDTQYF. The CDR3 DNA sequence: TGTGCCAGCAGCGTGACTAGCGGGGGGGCAGGAGATACGCAGTATTTT.

CDR3 sequence reads: CASSESRVLYNEQFF. CDR3 sequence (DNA): TGTGCCAGCAGTGAAAGCAGGGTCCTCTACAATGAGCAGTTCTTC. This sequence joins TRBV2 and TRBJ2-1; D may be TRBD1 (5 bases). There are 15 residues in the CDR3. The ends were cut back, 2 bases at V and 3 bases at J, with 11 bases in the middle. Looked up from germline, CDR1 is SNHLY and CDR2 is FYNNEI.